This T cell receptor (beta chain) was sequenced in a study of shared clonotypes between healthy human individuals. Study results and limitations: Some naive CD4 clonotypes, roughly 4.8%, turned up in common across a handful of donors.

To note about this clone: Its antigen is still unknown.

The material for each subset, its genomic DNA, was split evenly across several immunoSEQ plates. DNA at about 200 ng, approximately 30,000 T cell genomes, went into sorted-subset replicate PCRs. Profiling relied on immunoSEQ multiplex PCR, and the TCRdb table lists in-frame clones only, not all of them. The top ten hold 1% to 1.3% of the sample, which has some 2,000,000 clones, about 95% seen once. CD45RO-negative cells were positively selected for CCR7, leaving out terminally differentiated effector memory CD45RA+ cells. This receptor was taken from a man aged 18 to 29 in good health. The sequenced sample was naive CD8+ T cells sorted from blood.

The DNA of the CDR3 is TGTGCCTGGAGTGCCGGGGGCTGGGATGAGCAGTTCTTC. Its protein product is CAWSAGGWDEQFF. The chain has TRBV30 and TRBJ2-1, with D possibly called TRBD1 or TRBD2 (6 bases each). This CDR3 has 13 amino acids. The germline V and J ends were trimmed by 1 base and 8 bases, with 12 bases remaining between them. The germline CDR1 and CDR2 sequences are GTSNPN and SVGIG (reference sequence).